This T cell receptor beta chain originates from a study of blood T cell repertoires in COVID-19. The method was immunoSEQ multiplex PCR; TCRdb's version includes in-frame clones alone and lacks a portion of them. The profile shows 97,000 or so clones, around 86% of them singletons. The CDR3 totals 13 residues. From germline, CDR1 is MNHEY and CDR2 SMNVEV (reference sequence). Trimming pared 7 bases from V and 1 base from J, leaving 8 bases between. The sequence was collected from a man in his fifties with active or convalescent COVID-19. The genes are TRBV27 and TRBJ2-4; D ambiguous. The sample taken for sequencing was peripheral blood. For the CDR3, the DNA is TGTGCCAGCATAGATCTGGCCAAAAACATTCAGTACTTC. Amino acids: CASIDLAKNIQYF.